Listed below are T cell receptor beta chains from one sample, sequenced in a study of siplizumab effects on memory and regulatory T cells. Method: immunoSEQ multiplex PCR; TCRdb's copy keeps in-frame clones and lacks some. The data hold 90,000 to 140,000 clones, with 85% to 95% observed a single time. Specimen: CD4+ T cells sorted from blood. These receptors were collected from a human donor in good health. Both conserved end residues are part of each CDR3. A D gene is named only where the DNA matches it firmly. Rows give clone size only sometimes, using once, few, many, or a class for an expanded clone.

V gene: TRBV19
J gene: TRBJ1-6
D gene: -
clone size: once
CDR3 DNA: TGTGCCAGTAGTACCCCGGCCAATTCACCCCTCCACTTT
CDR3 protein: CASSTPANSPLHF

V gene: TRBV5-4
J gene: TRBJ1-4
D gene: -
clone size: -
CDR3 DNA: TGTGCCAGCAGCTTGCTTCCAAATGAAAAACTGTTTTTT
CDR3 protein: CASSLLPNEKLFF

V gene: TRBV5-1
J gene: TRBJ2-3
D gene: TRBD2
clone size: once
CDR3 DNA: TGCGCCAGCAGCTTGGCCGGGCTAGCGGGGACAGATACGCAGTATTTT
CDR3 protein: CASSLAGLAGTDTQYF

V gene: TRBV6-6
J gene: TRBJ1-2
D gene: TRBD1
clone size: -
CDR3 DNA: TGTGCCAGCAGCTCGGACAGGTCGGGGTATGGCTACACCTTC
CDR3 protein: CASSSDRSGYGYTF

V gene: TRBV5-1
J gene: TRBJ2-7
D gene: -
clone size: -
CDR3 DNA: TGCGCCAGCAGCACCGGGGGCCGCTACGAGCAGTACTTC
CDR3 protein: CASSTGGRYEQYF

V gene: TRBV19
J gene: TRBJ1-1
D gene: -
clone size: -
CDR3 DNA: TGTGCCACTCGGCAGGTGGTCAACACTGAAGCTTTCTTT
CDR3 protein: CATRQVVNTEAFF

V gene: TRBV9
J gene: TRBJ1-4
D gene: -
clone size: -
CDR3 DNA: TGTGCCAGCAGCGTTGCGCAGGGGCTGGGTGAAAAACTGTTTTTT
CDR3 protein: CASSVAQGLGEKLFF

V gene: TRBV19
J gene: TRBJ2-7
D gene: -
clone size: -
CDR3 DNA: TGTGCCAGCTCGGAGCAGGGTTCCTACGAGCAGTACTTC
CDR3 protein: CASSEQGSYEQYF

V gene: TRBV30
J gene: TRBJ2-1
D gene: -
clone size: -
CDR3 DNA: TGTGCCTGGGGTAGGAGGTTCGACAATGAGCAGTTCTTC
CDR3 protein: CAWGRRFDNEQFF

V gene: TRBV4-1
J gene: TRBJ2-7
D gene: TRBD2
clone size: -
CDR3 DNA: TGCGCCAGCAGCCAAGATCACCTTAGCGGGACCGACTCCTACGAGCAGTACTTC
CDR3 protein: CASSQDHLSGTDSYEQYF

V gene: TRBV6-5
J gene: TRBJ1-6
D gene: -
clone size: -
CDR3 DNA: TGTGCCAGCAGTTACGGTGGCAGCTTACATAATTCACCCCTCCACTTT
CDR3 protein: CASSYGGSLHNSPLHF

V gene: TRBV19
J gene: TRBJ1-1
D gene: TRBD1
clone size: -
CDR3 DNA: TGTGCCAGTAGTAAGGACAGGGCCGCTGAAGCTTTCTTT
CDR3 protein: CASSKDRAAEAFF

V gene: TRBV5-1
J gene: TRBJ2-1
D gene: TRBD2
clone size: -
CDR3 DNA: TGCGCCAGCAGGTCAGAAGCGGGGGGAACCTACAATGAGCAGTTCTTC
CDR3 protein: CASRSEAGGTYNEQFF

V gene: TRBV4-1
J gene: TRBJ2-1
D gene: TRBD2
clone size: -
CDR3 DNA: TGCGCCAGCAGCCCCAGGGTAGCGGGAGCTTATGAGCAGTTCTTC
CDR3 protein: CASSPRVAGAYEQFF

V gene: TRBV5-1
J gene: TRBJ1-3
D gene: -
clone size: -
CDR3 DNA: TGCGCCAGCAGCTTGGGGGGACAAGTCTCTGGAAACACCATATATTTT
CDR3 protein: CASSLGGQVSGNTIYF

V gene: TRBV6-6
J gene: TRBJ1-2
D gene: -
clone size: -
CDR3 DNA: TGTGCCAGCAGTTACTCGGTAACAGTTCCCTATGGCTACACCTTC
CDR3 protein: CASSYSVTVPYGYTF

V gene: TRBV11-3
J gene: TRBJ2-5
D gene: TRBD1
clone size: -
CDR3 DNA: TGTGCCAGCAGCTCCGGGACAGGTGATAAACCGCAAGAGACCCAGTACTTC
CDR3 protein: CASSSGTGDKPQETQYF

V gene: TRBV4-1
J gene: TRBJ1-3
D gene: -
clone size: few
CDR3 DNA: TGCGCCAGCAGCCAAGGCCAAGGGTCTGGAAACACCATATATTTT
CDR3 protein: CASSQGQGSGNTIYF

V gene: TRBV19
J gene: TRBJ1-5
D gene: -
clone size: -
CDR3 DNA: TGTGCCAGTAGCACCGTTTGGGGCAATCAGCCCCAGCATTTT
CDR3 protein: CASSTVWGNQPQHF

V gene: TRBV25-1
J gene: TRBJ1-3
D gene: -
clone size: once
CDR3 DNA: TGTGCCAGCAGTGAATCTAGAGGGTTTCGAAACACCATATATTTT
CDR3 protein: CASSESRGFRNTIYF

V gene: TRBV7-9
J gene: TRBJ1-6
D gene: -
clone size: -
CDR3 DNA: TGTGCCAGCAGCTCCAATCCCGGAGAAAATTCACCCCTCCACTTT
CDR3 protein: CASSSNPGENSPLHF

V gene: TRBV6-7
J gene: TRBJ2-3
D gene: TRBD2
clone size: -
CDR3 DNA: TGTGCCAGAAACCTTCTAGCGGGATGTCAGGATACGCAGTATTTT
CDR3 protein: CARNLLAGCQDTQYF

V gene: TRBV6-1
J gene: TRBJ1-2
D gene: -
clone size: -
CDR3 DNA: TGTGCCAGCAGACAGGTCTATGGCTACACCTTC
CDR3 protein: CASRQVYGYTF

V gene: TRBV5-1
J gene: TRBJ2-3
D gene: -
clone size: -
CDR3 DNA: TGCGCCAGCAGCTTGACGGCAGCGCCAGATACGCAGTATTTT
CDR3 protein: CASSLTAAPDTQYF

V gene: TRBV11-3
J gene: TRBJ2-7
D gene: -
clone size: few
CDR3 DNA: TGTGCCAGCAGCTCGCCAGGGAAGTACGAGCAGTACTTC
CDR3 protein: CASSSPGKYEQYF

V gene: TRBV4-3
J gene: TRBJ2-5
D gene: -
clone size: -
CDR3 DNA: TGCGCCAGCAGCCAAGACGGCAGAGAGACCCAGTACTTC
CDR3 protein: CASSQDGRETQYF

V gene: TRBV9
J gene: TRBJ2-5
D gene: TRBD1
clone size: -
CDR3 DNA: TGTGCCAGCAGCGTGACAGGGAAACAAGAGACCCAGTACTTC
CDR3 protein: CASSVTGKQETQYF

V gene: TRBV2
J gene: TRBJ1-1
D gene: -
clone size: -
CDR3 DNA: TGTGCCAGCAGTGGGAATCTTGTCCCCGGTACTGAAGCTTTCTTT
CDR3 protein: CASSGNLVPGTEAFF

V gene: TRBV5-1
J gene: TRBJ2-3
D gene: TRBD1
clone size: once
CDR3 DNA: TGCGCCAGCAGCTCGGGACAGCCAGGCATGGATACGCAGTATTTT
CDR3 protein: CASSSGQPGMDTQYF

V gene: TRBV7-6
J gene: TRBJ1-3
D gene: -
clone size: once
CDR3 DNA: TGTGCCAGCAGCTTAGGGAGCTCTGGAAACACCATATATTTT
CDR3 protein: CASSLGSSGNTIYF

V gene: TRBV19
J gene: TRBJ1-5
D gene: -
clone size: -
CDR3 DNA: TGTGCCAGTAGTATAGTCACAGGCGTATATAGCAATCAGCCCCAGCATTTT
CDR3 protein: CASSIVTGVYSNQPQHF

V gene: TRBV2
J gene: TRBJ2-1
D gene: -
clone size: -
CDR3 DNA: TGTGCCAGCAGCTCATGGGGTAGGTCGGTCCATGAGCAGTTCTTC
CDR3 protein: CASSSWGRSVHEQFF

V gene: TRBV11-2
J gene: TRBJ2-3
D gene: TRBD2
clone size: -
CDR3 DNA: TGTGCCAGCAGCCTCCTCCCGCGGGGGGGCCTGGCGCAGTATTTT
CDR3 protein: CASSLLPRGGLAQYF

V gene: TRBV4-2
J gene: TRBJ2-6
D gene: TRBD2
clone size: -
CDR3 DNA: TGTGCCAGCAGCCAAGCTAGCGGGGCGTTTATAGGCTCTGGGGCCAACGTCCTGACTTTC
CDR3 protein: CASSQASGAFIGSGANVLTF

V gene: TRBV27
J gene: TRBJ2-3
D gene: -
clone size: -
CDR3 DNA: TGTGCCAGCAGTTCCACCCAGGGCCGTAACACAGATACGCAGTATTTT
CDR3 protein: CASSSTQGRNTDTQYF

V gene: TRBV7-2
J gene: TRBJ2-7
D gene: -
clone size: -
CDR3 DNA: TGTGCCAGCAGCTTAGTAGGGCCTAGCGCCTCCTACGAGCAGTACTTC
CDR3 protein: CASSLVGPSASYEQYF

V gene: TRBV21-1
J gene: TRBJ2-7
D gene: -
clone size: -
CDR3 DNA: TGTGCCAGCAGCAAGGGAGGGTTGGCCCACTACGAGCAGTACTTC
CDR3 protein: CASSKGGLAHYEQYF

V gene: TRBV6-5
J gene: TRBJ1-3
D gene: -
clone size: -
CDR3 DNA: TGTGCCAGCAGCCCGGACAGAATCTCTGGAAACACCATATATTTT
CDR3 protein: CASSPDRISGNTIYF

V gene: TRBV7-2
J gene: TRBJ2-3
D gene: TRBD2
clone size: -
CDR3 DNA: TGTGCCAGCAGCTTAGGTGTCGGGACTAGCGGAGCGGGTACGCAGTATTTT
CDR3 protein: CASSLGVGTSGAGTQYF

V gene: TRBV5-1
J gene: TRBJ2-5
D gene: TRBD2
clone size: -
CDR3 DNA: TGCGCCAGCAGCTTGGGGAGGATAGCGGGGTTGGAGACCCAGTACTTC
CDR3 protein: CASSLGRIAGLETQYF

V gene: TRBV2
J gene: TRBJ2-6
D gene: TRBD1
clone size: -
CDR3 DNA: TGTGCCAGCAGTGACGTACAGGGGGATCCTAACGTCCTGACTTTC
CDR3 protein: CASSDVQGDPNVLTF

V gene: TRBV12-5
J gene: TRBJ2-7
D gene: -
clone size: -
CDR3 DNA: TGTGCTAGTGGTTTTTCTAGAGTGGACCACGAGCAGTACTTC
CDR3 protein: CASGFSRVDHEQYF

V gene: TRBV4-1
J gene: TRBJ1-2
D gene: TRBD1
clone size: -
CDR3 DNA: TGCGCCAGCAGCCAAGATAAGTTTTCCGACAGGGAAGCCGCAGGCTACACCTTC
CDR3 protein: CASSQDKFSDREAAGYTF

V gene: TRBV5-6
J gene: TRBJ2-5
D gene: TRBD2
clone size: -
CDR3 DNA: TGTGCCAGCAGCTTGGATAGCGGGGCGGAGACCCAGTACTTC
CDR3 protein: CASSLDSGAETQYF

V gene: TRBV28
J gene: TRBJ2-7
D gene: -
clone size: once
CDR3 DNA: TGTGCCAGCAGGGGCGCTAAGTGGGAGCAGTACTTC
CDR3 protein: CASRGAKWEQYF

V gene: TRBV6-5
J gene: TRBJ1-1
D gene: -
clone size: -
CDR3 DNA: TGTGCCAGCAGTTATCGGTTGGTCGGTGGCACTGAAGCTTTCTTT
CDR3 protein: CASSYRLVGGTEAFF

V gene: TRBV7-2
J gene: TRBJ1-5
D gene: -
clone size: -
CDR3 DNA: TGTGCCAGCAGCTTTTCAGGGTCTCAGCCCCAGCATTTT
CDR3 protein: CASSFSGSQPQHF